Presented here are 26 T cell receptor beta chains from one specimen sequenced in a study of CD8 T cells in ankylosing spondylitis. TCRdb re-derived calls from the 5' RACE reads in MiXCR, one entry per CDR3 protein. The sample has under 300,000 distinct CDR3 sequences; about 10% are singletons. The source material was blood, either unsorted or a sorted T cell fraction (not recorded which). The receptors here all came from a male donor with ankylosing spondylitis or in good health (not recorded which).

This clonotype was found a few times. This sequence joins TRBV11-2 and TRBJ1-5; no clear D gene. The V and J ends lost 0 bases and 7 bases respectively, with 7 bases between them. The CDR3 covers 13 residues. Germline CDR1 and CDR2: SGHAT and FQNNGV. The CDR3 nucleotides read TGTGCCAGCAGCTTAGATGTGGGCCAGCCCCAGCATTTT. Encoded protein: CASSLDVGQPQHF.

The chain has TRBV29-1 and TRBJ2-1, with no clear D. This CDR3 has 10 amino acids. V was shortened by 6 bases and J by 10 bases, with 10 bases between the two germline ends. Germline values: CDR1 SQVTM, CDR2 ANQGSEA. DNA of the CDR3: TGCAGCGTGACATATGGCGAGCAGTTCTTC. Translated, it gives CSVTYGEQFF.

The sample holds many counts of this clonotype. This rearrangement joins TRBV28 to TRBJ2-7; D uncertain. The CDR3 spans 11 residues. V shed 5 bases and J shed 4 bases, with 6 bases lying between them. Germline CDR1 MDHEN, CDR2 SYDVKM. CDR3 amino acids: CASSTLYEQYF. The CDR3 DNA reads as TGTGCCAGCAGTACTCTATACGAGCAGTACTTC.

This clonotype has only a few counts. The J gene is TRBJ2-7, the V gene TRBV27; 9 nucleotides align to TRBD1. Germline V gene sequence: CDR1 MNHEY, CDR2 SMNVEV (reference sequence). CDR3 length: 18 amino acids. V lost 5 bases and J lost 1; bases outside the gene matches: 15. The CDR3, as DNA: TGTGCCAGCAGTCGATATGGACAGGGGCTCCGTCCTTCCTACGAGCAGTACTTC. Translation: CASSRYGQGLRPSYEQYF.

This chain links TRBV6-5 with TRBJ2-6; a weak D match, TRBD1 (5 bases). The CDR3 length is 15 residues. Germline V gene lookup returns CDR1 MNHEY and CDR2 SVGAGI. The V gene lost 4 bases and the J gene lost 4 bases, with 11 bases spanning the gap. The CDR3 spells CASSSGAGGANVLTF. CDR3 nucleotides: TGTGCCAGCAGTTCTGGGGCAGGGGGGGCCAACGTCCTGACTTTC.

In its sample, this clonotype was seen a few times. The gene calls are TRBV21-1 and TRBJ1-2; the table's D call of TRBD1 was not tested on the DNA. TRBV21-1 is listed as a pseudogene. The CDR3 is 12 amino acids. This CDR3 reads CASSSGDTGYTF. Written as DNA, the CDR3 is TGTGCCAGCAGCAGCGGGGACACTGGCTACACCTTC.

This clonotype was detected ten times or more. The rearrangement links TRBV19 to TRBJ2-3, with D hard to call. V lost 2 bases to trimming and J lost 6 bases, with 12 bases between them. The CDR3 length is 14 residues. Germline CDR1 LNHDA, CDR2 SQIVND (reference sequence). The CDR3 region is CASSIRSEDDTQYF. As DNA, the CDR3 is TGTGCCAGTAGTATAAGATCGGAAGACGATACGCAGTATTTT.

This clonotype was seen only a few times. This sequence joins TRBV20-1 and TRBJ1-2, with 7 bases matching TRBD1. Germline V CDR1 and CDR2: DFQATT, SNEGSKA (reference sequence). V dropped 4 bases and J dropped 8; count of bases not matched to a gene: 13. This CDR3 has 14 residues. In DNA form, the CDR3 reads TGCAGTGCTAAATGGGACAGCCTTTGGGGGGGCTACACCTTC. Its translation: CSAKWDSLWGGYTF.

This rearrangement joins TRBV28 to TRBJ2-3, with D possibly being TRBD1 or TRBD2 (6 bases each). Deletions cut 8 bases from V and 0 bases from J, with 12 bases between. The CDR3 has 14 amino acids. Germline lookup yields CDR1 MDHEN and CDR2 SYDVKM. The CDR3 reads CASGRGPSTDTQYF. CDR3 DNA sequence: TGTGCCAGCGGCCGGGGGCCTAGCACAGATACGCAGTATTTT. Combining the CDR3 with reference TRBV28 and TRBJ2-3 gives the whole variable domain DVKVTQSSRYLVKRTGEKVFLECVQDMDHENMFWYRQDPGLGLRLIYFSYDVKMKEKGDIPEGYSVSREKKERFSLILESASTNQTSMYLCASGRGPSTDTQYFGPGTRLTVL.

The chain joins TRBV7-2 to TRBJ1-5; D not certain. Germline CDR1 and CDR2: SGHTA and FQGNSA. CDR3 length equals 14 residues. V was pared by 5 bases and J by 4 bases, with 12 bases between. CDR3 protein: CASSRTGWNQPQHF. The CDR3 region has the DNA TGTGCCAGCAGCCGGACGGGTTGGAATCAGCCCCAGCATTTT.

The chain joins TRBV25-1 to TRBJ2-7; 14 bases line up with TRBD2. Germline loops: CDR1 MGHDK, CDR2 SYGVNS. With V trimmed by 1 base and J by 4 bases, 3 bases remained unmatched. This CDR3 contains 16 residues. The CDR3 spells CASSESTSGRVYEQYF. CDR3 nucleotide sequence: TGTGCCAGCAGTGAATCGACTAGCGGGAGGGTGTACGAGCAGTACTTC.

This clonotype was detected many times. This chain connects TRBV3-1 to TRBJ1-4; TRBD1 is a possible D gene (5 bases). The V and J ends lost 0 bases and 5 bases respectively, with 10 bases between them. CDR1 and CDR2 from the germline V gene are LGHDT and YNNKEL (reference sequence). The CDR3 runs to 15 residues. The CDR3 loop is CASSQEATANEKLFF. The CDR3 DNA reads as TGTGCCAGCAGCCAAGAAGCGACAGCGAATGAAAAACTGTTTTTT.

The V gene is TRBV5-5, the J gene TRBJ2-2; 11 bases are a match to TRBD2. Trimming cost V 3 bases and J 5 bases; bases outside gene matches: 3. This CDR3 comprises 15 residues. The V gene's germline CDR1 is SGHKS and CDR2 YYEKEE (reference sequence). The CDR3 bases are TGTGCCAGCAGCTCCCGACTAGCGGGGACCGGGGAGCTGTTTTTT. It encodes CASSSRLAGTGELFF.

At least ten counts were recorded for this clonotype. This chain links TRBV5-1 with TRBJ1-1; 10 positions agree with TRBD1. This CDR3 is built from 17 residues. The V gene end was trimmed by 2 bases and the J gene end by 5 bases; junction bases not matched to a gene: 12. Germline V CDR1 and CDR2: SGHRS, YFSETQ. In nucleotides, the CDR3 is TGCGCCAGCAGCTTAGAAAGCTGGGACAGGGGAGATACTGAAGCTTTCTTT. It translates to CASSLESWDRGDTEAFF.

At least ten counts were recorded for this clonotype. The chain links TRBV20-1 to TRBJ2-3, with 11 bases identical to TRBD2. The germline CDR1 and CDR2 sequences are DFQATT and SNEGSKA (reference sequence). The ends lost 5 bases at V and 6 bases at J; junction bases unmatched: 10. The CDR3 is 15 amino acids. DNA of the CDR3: TGCAGTGCTTATAGCGGGGGGGAGGTTCCCGATACGCAGTATTTT. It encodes CSAYSGGEVPDTQYF.

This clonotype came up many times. The CDR3 reads CASSGTPGANVLTF. In DNA, the CDR3 is TGCGCCAGCAGCGGGACTCCTGGGGCCAACGTCCTGACTTTC. This chain links TRBV5-1 with TRBJ2-6; perhaps TRBD2 as D (6 bases). Trimming took off 4 bases at V and 2 bases at J, with 7 bases between the two ends. Germline V gene sequence: CDR1 SGHRS, CDR2 YFSETQ. The CDR3 consists of 14 residues.

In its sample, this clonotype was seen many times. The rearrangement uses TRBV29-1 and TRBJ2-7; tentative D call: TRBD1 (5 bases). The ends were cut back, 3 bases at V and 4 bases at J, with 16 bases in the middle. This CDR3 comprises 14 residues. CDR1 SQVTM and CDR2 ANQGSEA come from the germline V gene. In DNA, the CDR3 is TGCAGCGTTGACCGGCAGGGCAAGTCTTACGAGCAGTACTTC. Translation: CSVDRQGKSYEQYF.

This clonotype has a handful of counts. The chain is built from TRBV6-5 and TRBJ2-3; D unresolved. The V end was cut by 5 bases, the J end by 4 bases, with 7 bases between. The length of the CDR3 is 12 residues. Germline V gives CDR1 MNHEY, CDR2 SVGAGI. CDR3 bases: TGTGCCAGCAGTAAAACTTCAGATACGCAGTATTTT. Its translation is CASSKTSDTQYF.

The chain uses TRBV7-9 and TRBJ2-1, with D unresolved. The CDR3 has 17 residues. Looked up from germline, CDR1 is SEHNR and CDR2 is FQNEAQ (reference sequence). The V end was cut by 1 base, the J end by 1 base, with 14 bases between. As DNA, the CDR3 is TGTGCCAGCAGCTTAGTGTACAGTATCGGGTCCTACAATGAGCAGTTCTTC. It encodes CASSLVYSIGSYNEQFF.

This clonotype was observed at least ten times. For the CDR3, the DNA is TGTGCCAGCAGCCAAGATTTTGGACTAGCGGCTCAAGAGACCCAGTACTTC. Protein: CASSQDFGLAAQETQYF. The chain employs TRBV4-2 and TRBJ2-5, with 10 bases matching TRBD2. Germline V gene sequence: CDR1 LGHNA, CDR2 YNFKEQ. The CDR3 sequence is 17 residues long. V gave up 0 bases and J gave up 2 bases; unmatched junction bases: 6.

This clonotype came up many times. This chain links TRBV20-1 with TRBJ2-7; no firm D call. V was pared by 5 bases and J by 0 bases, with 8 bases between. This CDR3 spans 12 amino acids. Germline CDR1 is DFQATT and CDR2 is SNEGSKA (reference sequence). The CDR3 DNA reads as TGCAGTGCTCTTCAGAGCTCCTACGAGCAGTACTTC. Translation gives CSALQSSYEQYF.

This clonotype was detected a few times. The CDR3 region is CASSSLRHPYEQYF. The CDR3 nucleotides read TGTGCCAGCAGCTCCTTACGACACCCCTACGAGCAGTACTTC. V usage is TRBV11-2 and J usage is TRBJ2-7; D gene uncertain. V lost 4 bases and J 2 bases, leaving 12 bases between the germline ends. The CDR3 length is 14 residues. Looked up from germline, CDR1 is SGHAT and CDR2 is FQNNGV.

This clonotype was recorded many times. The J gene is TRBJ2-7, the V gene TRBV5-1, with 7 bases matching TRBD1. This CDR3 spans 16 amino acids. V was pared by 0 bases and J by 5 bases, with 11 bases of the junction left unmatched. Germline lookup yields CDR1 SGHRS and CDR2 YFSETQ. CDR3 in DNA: TGCGCCAGCAGCTTGGAAGGTCGGGACAGATATAACGAGCAGTACTTC. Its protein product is CASSLEGRDRYNEQYF. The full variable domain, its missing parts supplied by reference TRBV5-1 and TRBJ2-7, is KAGVTQTPRYLIKTRGQQVTLSCSPISGHRSVSWYQQTPGQGLQFLFEYFSETQRNKGNFPGRFSGRQFSNSRSEMNVSTLELGDSALYLCASSLEGRDRYNEQYFGPGTRLTVT.

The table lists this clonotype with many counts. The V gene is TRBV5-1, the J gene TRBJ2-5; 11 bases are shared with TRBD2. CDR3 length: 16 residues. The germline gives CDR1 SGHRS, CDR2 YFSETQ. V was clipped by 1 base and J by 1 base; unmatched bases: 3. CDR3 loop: CASSLLGLAAQETQYF. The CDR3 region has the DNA TGCGCCAGCAGCTTGTTGGGACTAGCGGCCCAAGAGACCCAGTACTTC.

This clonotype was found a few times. Written as DNA, the CDR3 is TGTGCCTGTGAGGAAGGTACCCTGAGCGGGAATGAGCAGTTCTTC. Its protein product is CACEEGTLSGNEQFF. This chain joins TRBV3-1 and TRBJ2-1; TRBD2 might be the D (6 bases). The CDR3 covers 15 residues. The germline V gene encodes CDR1 LGHDT and CDR2 YNNKEL (reference sequence). Trimming removed 11 bases from V and 7 bases from J, with 24 bases in between.

The DNA for the CDR3 is TGTGCCAGCAGTTATCAGGGGTCCTCCTACGAGCAGTACTTC. Translated, it gives CASSYQGSSYEQYF. This chain joins TRBV27 and TRBJ2-7; perhaps TRBD1 as D (6 bases). The V end was cut by 4 bases, the J end by 0 bases, with 10 bases between. CDR3 length equals 14 residues. Germline V lookup: CDR1 MNHEY, CDR2 SMNVEV (reference sequence).